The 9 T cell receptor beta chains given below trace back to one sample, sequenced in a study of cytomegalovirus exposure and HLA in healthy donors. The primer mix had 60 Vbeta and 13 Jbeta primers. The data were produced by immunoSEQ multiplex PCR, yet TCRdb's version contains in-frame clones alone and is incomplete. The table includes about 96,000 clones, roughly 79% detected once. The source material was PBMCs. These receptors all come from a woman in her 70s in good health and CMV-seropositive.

CDR3: CASSQDHDSAYEQYF. The CDR3, as DNA: TGTGCCAGCAGCCAAGATCACGACTCTGCCTACGAGCAGTACTTC. V is TRBV4-2 and J is TRBJ2-7; D unresolved. V lost 0 bases and J lost 2, with 11 bases in between. The V gene's germline CDR1 is LGHNA and CDR2 YNFKEQ. The CDR3 contains 15 residues.

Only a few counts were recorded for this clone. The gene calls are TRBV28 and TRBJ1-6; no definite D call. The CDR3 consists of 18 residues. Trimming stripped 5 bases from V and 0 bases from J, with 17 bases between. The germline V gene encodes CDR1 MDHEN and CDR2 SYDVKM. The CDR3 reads CASSLGLSPSSYNSPLHF. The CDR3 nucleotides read TGTGCCAGCAGTCTCGGACTGTCACCGAGCTCCTATAATTCACCCCTCCACTTT.

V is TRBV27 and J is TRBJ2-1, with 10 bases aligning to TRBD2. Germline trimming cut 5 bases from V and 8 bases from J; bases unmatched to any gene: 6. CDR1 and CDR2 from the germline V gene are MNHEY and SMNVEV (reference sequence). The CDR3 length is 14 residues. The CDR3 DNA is TGTGCCAGCAGTCCCCGACTAGCGGGCGATGAGCAGTTCTTC. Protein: CASSPRLAGDEQFF.

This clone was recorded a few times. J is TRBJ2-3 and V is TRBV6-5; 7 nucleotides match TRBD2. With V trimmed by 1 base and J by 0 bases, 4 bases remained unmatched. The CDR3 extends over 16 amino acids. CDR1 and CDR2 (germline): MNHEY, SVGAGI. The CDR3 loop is CASSYWPGGSTDTQYF. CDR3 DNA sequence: TGTGCCAGCAGTTACTGGCCGGGGGGAAGCACAGATACGCAGTATTTT.

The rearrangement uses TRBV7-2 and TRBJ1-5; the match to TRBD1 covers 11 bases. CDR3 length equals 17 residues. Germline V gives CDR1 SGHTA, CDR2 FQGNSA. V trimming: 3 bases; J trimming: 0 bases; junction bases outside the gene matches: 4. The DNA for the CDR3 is TGTGCCAGCAGCTTTGGACAGGGGGCATATAGCAATCAGCCCCAGCATTTT. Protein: CASSFGQGAYSNQPQHF.

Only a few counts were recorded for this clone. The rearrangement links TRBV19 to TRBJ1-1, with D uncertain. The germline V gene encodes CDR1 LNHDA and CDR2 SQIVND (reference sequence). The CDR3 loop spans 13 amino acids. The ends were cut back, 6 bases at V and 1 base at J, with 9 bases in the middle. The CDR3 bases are TGTGCCAGTAGACGAGGCAGGAACACTGAAGCTTTCTTT. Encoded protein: CASRRGRNTEAFF.

CDR3 DNA: TGTGCCACCAGCAGAGATCGACAGGGGGAGACCCAGTACTTC. Its translation is CATSRDRQGETQYF. The chain is built from TRBV15 and TRBJ2-5; TRBD1 matches at 8 bases. Germline V gene sequence: CDR1 LNHNV, CDR2 YYDKDF (reference sequence). This CDR3 comprises 14 residues. The ends lost 0 bases at V and 5 bases at J; junction bases unmatched: 2.

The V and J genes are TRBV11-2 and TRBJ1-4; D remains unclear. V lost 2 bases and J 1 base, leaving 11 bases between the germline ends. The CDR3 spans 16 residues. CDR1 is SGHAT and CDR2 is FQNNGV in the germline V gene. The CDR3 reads CASSLLRGRTNEKLFF. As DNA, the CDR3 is TGTGCCAGCAGCTTACTCCGAGGCAGAACTAATGAAAAACTGTTTTTT.

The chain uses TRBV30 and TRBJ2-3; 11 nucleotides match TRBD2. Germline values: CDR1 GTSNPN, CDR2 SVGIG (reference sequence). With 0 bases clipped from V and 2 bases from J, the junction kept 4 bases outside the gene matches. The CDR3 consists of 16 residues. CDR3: CAWSVASGGITDTQYF. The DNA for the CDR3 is TGTGCCTGGAGTGTAGCTAGCGGGGGGATCACAGATACGCAGTATTTT.